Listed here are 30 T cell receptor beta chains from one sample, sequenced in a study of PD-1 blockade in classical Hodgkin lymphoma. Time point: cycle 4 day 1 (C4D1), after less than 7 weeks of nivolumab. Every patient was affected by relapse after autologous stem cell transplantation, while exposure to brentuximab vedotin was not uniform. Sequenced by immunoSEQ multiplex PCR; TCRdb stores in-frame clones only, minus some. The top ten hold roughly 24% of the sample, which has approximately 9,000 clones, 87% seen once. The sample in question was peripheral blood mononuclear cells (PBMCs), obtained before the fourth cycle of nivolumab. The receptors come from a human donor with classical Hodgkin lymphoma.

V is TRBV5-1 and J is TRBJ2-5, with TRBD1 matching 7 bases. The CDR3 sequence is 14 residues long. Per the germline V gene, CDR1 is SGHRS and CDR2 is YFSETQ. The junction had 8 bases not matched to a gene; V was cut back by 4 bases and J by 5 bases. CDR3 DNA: TGCGCCAGCAGCCGACAGGGAGATGGGGAGACCCAGTACTTC. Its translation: CASSRQGDGETQYF.

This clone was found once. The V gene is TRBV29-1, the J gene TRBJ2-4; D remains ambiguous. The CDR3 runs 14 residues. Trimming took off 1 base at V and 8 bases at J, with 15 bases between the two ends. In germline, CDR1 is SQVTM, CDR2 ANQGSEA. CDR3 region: CSVEVVGRRYIQYF. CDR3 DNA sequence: TGCAGCGTTGAAGTTGTCGGACGTAGGTACATTCAGTACTTC.

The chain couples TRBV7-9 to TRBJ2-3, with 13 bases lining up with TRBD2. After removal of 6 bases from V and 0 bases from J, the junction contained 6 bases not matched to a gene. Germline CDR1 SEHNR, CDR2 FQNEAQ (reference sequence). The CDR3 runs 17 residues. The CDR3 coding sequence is TGTGCCAGCAGTCCCGGGACTAGCGGGGCTAGCACAGATACGCAGTATTTT. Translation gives CASSPGTSGASTDTQYF.

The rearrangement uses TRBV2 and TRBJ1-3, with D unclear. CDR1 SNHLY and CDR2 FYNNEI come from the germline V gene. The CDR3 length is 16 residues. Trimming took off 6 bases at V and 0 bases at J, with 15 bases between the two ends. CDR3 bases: TGTGCCAGCAGGGGCCCCCTGCAAACCTCTGGAAACACCATATATTTT. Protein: CASRGPLQTSGNTIYF. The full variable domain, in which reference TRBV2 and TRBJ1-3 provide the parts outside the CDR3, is EPEVTQTPSHQVTQMGQEVILRCVPISNHLYFYWYRQILGQKVEFLVSFYNNEISEKSEIFDDQFSVERPDGSNFTLKIRSTKLEDSAMYFCASRGPLQTSGNTIYFGEGSWLTVV.

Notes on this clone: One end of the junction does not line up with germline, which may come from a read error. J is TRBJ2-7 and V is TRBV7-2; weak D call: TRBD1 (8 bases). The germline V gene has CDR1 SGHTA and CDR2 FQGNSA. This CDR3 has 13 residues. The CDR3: CASSLGGDRSTDF. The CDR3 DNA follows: TGTGCCAGCAGCTTGGGGGGGGACAGGAGTACAGACTTC.

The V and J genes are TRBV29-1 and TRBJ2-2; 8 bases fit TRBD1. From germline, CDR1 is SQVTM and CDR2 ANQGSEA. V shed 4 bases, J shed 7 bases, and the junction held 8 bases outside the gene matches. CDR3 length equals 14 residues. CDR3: CSVVPRGLSGELFF. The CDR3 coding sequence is TGCAGCGTTGTACCCAGGGGGCTAAGCGGGGAGCTGTTTTTT.

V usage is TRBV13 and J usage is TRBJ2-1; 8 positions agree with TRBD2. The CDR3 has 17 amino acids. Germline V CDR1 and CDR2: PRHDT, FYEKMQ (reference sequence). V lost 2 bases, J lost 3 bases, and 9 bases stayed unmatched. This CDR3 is CASSLRDGGVYYNEQFF. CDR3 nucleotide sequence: TGTGCCAGCAGCTTAAGGGACGGGGGGGTTTACTACAATGAGCAGTTCTTC.

CDR3 DNA sequence: TGTGCCAGCAGCCCCAAGACAGGGTCTACTTTTATTGGCAATCAGCCCCAGCATTTT. Encoded protein: CASSPKTGSTFIGNQPQHF. The chain links TRBV21-1 to TRBJ1-5; TRBD1 is the table's D call, not checked against the DNA. TRBV21-1 is labeled a pseudogene. The CDR3 is 19 amino acids.

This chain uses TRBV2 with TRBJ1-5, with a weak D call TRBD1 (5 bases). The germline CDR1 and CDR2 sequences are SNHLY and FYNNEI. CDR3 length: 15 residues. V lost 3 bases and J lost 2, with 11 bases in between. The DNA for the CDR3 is TGTGCCAGCAGTGACGAGGGGTGGGGCAATCAGCCCCAGCATTTT. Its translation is CASSDEGWGNQPQHF. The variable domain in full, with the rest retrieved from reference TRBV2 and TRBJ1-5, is EPEVTQTPSHQVTQMGQEVILRCVPISNHLYFYWYRQILGQKVEFLVSFYNNEISEKSEIFDDQFSVERPDGSNFTLKIRSTKLEDSAMYFCASSDEGWGNQPQHFGDGTRLSIL.

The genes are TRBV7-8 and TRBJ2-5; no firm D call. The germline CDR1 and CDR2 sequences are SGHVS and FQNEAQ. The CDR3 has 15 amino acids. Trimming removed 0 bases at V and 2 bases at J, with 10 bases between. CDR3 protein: CASSLAWQRQETQYF. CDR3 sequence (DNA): TGTGCCAGCAGCTTAGCATGGCAGCGTCAAGAGACCCAGTACTTC.

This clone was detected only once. The CDR3 bases are TGTGCCACCAGCAGAGATGTGGCAGATACGCAGTATTTT. This sequence encodes CATSRDVADTQYF. V usage is TRBV15 and J usage is TRBJ2-3; no clear D gene. Trimming pared 0 bases from V and 4 bases from J, leaving 5 bases between. The CDR3 runs to 13 residues. Germline V gene data show CDR1 as LNHNV and CDR2 as YYDKDF (reference sequence). The variable domain in full, completed from reference TRBV15 and TRBJ2-3, reads DAMVIQNPRYQVTQFGKPVTLSCSQTLNHNVMYWYQQKSSQAPKLLFHYYDKDFNNEADTPDNFQSRRPNTSFCFLDIRSPGLGDTAMYLCATSRDVADTQYFGPGTRLTVL.

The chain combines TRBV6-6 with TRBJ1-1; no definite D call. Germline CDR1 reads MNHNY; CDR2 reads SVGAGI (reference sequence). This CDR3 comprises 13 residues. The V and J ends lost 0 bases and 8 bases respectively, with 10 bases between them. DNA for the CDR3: TGTGCCAGCAGTTACTCACCCACCAGGGAAGCTTTCTTT. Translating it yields CASSYSPTREAFF.

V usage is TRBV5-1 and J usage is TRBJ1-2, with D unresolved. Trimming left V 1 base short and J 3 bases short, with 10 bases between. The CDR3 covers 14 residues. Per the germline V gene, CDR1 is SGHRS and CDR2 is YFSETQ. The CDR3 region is CASSLLLRDYGYTF. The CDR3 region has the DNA TGCGCCAGCAGCTTGCTTTTGAGGGACTATGGCTACACCTTC.

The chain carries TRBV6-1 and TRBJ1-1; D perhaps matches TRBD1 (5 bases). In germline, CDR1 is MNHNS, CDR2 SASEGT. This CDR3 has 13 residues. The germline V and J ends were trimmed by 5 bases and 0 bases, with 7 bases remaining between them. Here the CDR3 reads CASSRDLNTEAFF. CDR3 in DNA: TGTGCCAGCAGTCGGGACCTGAACACTGAAGCTTTCTTT.

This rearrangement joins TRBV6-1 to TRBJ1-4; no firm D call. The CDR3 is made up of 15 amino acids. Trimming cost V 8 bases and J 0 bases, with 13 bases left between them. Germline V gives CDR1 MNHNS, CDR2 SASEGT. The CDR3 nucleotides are TGTGCCAGCTTAGGTGGCACGACAACTAATGAAAAACTGTTTTTT. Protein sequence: CASLGGTTTNEKLFF.

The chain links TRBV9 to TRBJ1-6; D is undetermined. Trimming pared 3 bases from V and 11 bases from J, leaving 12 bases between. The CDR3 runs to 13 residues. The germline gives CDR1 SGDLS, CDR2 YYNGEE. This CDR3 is CASSAAPSAPLHF. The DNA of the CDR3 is TGTGCCAGCAGCGCAGCCCCTTCGGCACCCCTCCACTTT.

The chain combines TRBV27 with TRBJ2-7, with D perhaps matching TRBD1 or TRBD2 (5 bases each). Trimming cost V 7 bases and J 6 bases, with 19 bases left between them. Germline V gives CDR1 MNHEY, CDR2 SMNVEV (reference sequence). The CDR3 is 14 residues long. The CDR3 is CASTLSIGAGEQYF. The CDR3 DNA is TGTGCCAGCACCTTGTCTATAGGGGCGGGCGAGCAGTACTTC.

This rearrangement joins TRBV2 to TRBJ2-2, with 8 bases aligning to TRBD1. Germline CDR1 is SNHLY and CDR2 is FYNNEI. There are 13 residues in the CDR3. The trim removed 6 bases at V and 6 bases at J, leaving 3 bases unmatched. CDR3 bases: TGTGCCAGCAGCGTACAGGGGGCCGGGGAGCTGTTTTTT. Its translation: CASSVQGAGELFF.

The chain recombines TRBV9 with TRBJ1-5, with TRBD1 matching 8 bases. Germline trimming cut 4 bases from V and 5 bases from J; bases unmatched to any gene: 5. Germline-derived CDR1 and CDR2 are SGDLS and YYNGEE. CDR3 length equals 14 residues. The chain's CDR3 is CASSLRGLDQPQHF. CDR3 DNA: TGTGCCAGCAGCCTCAGGGGGCTGGATCAGCCCCAGCATTTT.

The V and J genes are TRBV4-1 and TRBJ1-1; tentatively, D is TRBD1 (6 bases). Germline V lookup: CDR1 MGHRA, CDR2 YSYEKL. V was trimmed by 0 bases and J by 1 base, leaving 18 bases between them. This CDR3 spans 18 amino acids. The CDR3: CASSQDVERGARNTEAFF. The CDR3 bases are TGCGCCAGCAGCCAAGATGTAGAGCGGGGGGCGAGGAACACTGAAGCTTTCTTT.

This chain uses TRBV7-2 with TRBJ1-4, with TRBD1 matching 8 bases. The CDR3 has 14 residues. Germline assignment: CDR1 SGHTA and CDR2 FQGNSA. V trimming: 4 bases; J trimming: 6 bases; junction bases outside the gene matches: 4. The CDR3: CASSSDRGYEKLFF. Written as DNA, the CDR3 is TGTGCCAGCAGCTCCGACAGGGGTTATGAAAAACTGTTTTTT.

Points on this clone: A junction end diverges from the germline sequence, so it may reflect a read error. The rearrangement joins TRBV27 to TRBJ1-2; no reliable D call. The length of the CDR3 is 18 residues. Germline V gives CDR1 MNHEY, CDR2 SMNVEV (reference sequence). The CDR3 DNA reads TGTGCCAGCAGTTTATCAAGGGCCAAGGTTCCAAGAAACTATGGTTACACCTTC. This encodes CASSLSRAKVPRNYGYTF.

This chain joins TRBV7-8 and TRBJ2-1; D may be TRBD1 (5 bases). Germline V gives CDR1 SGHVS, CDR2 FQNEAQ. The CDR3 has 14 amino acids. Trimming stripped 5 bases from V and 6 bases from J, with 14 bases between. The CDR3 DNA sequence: TGTGCCAGCAGCAGGGGTCGGTCGGGCAATGAGCAGTTCTTC. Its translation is CASSRGRSGNEQFF.

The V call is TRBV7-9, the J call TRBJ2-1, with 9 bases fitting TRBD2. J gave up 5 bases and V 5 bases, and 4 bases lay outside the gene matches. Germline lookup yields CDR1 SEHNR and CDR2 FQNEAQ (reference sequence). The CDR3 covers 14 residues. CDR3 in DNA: TGTGCCAGCAGCCCGGGACTAGCAAACAATGAGCAGTTCTTC. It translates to CASSPGLANNEQFF.

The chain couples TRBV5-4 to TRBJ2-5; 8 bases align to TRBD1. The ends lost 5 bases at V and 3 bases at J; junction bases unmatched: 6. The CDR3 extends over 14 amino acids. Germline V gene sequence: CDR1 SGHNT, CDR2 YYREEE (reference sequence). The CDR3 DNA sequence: TGTGCCAGCAGACTTATGGACAGGGAAGAGACCCAGTACTTC. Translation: CASRLMDREETQYF.

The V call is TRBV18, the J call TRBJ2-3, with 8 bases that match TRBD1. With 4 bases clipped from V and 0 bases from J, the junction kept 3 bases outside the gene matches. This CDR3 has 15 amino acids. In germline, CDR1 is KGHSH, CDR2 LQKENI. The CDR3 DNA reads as TGTGCCAGCTCACGCCGGACAGGGAGCACAGATACGCAGTATTTT. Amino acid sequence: CASSRRTGSTDTQYF. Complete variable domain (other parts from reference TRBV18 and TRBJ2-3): NAGVMQNPRHLVRRRGQEARLRCSPMKGHSHVYWYRQLPEEGLKFMVYLQKENIIDESGMPKERFSAEFPKEGPSILRIQQVVRGDSAAYFCASSRRTGSTDTQYFGPGTRLTVL.

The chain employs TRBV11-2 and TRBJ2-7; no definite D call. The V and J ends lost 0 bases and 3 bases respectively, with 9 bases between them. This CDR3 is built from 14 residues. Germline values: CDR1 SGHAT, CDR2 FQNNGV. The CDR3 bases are TGTGCCAGCAGCTTAGATGGGTGGGGCTACGAGCAGTACTTC. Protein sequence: CASSLDGWGYEQYF.

The CDR3 coding sequence is TGTGCCAGCAGCTTGCCGTACACCGGGGAGCTGTTTTTT. Translating it yields CASSLPYTGELFF. The rearrangement links TRBV5-6 to TRBJ2-2; D not certain. Trimming took 1 base from V and 3 from J, leaving 4 bases between them. This CDR3 comprises 13 residues. The germline V gene has CDR1 SGHDT and CDR2 YYEEEE.

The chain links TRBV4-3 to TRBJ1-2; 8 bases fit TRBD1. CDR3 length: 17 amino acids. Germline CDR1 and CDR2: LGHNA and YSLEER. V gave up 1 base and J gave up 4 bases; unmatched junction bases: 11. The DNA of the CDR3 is TGCGCCAGCAGCCAAGGGGGGACAGGAACCTCTGGCTATGGCTACACCTTC. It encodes CASSQGGTGTSGYGYTF.

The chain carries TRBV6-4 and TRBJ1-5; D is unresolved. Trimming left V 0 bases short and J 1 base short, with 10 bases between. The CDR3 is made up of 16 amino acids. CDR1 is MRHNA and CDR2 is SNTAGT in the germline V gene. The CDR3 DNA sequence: TGTGCCAGCAGTGACTCGAGAACTGGAAGCAATCAGCCCCAGCATTTT. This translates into CASSDSRTGSNQPQHF.